This T cell receptor beta chain is drawn from a study of blood T cell repertoires in COVID-19. Under the authors' procedure: By means of reference gene primer amplification, nucleated cell counts were estimated. Assay: immunoSEQ multiplex PCR; the TCRdb copy retains only in-frame clones and omits some. The DNA gave D and trimming, while V, J and clone size come from that table. The table records under 150,000 clones, around nine tenths of them present only once. The CDR3 is 15 residues long. V shed 7 bases, J shed 1 base, and the junction held 9 bases outside the gene matches. The germline V gene has CDR1 SGHRS and CDR2 YFSETQ.

The genes are TRBV5-1 and TRBJ2-7; the match to TRBD1 covers 9 bases. This clonotype was obtained from a woman in her 70s who had recovered from COVID-19. The sequenced material came from peripheral blood. CDR3 loop: CASSDRDRDSYEQYF. The CDR3 DNA follows: TGCGCCAGCTCAGACCGGGACAGGGATTCCTACGAGCAGTACTTC.